This T cell receptor (beta chain) was sequenced during a study of cytomegalovirus exposure and HLA in healthy donors. Study context: From about 179 million T cells, an earlier analysis saw 90 million to 130 million unique TCR beta sequences.

PCR employed 60 Vbeta and 13 Jbeta primers. The data were produced by immunoSEQ multiplex PCR, yet TCRdb's version contains in-frame clones alone and is incomplete. The profile shows approximately 200,000 clones, about 81% of them singletons. In regard to this clone: No antigen is known for it.

Overall study findings and caveats: Cytomegalovirus-associated status was assigned to some 160 TCR beta chains. According to an earlier analysis, most TCR beta V segments yielded productive rearrangements about 90% or about 30% of the time.

The sample taken for sequencing was PBMCs. The receptor was derived from a woman between 18 and 29 years old in good health and CMV-seropositive.

The DNA for the CDR3 is TGTGCCAGCAGCCTCGGGACAGGGCCGGTTGAAGCTTTCTTT. Translating it yields CASSLGTGPVEAFF. The chain uses TRBV27 and TRBJ1-1, with TRBD1 matching 9 bases. The CDR3 has 14 amino acids. Trimming removed 6 bases from V and 7 bases from J; junction bases left unmatched: 9. CDR1 and CDR2 (germline): MNHEY, SMNVEV (reference sequence).